The clone carrying this T cell receptor beta chain has more than one count but fewer than ten. Antigen specificity is unknown. These data belong to a study of cytomegalovirus exposure and HLA in healthy donors. The CDR3 covers 15 residues. CDR1 and CDR2 (germline): SGDLS, YYNGEE. J lost 3 bases, V lost 0 bases, and 3 bases had no gene match. Assay: immunoSEQ multiplex PCR; the TCRdb copy retains only in-frame clones and omits some. The sample includes 200,000 or so clones, roughly 84% of them seen just once. Whole-study findings and limits: The study found most TCR sequences rare, yet found some public TCRs in many donors. The study listed 164 cytomegalovirus-associated TCR beta chains.

This TCR derives from a woman in her thirties in good health and CMV-seropositive. What was sequenced was PBMCs. The gene calls are TRBV9 and TRBJ2-1; TRBD2 aligns across 7 bases. The CDR3 is CASSVVAGDYNEQFF. DNA of the CDR3: TGTGCCAGCAGCGTAGTTGCGGGAGACTACAATGAGCAGTTCTTC.